This TCR beta chain derives from a study of shared clonotypes between healthy human individuals. Study-wide context: Donors consisted of a couple of women and three men between 18 and 49.

For unsorted PBMC, 300 ng DNA per replicate equaled roughly 30,000 T cell genomes. Produced via immunoSEQ multiplex PCR; TCRdb's table is partial and in-frame only. There are roughly 510,000 clones in the sample; about 80% occur only once, and approximately 12% lies in the top ten. V gave up 2 bases and J gave up 0 bases; unmatched junction bases: 9. The germline V gene has CDR1 MGHRA and CDR2 YSYEKL. This CDR3 has 19 amino acids. The clonotype originates from a woman aged 40-49 years in good health. Some clones in this sample may be carry-over from other donors' samples. This chain joins TRBV4-1 and TRBJ2-3, with 12 bases lining up with TRBD2. The source material was PBMCs. CDR3 DNA: TGCGCCAGCAGCCAACCCGGACTAGCGGGAAGAGGTAGCACAGATACGCAGTATTTT. It encodes CASSQPGLAGRGSTDTQYF.